This record concerns one T cell receptor beta chain sequence. Its antigen is currently unknown. The V end was cut by 6 bases, the J end by 4 bases, with 10 bases between. The germline gives CDR1 LNHDA, CDR2 SQIVND (reference sequence). The CDR3 consists of 13 residues. This sample was taken from a study of cytotoxic CD8 clonotypes in ibrutinib-treated CLL. General observations from the study: Investigators sampled sustained-remission and progressing patients at differing times.

The protocol was immunoSEQ multiplex PCR, while the TCRdb copy is restricted to in-frame clones and leaves out a portion. Among some 350,000 clones listed, 67% were seen once. The chain couples TRBV19 to TRBJ1-5; unclear D gene. The source of this sequence is a human donor with chronic lymphocytic leukemia. This material consisted of PBMCs, taken after 36 months of ibrutinib treatment. Here the CDR3 reads CASRWQENQPQHF. CDR3 bases: TGTGCCAGTAGGTGGCAGGAGAATCAGCCCCAGCATTTT.